Presented here are 10 T cell receptor beta chains from one specimen sequenced in a study of T cells in Graves' hyperthyroidism and ophthalmopathy. Amplified TCR beta CDR3 regions came from RNA transcripts. A set of HTBI primers served as the primers for a first-round RT-PCR of the TCR CDR3. MiXCR, run by TCRdb on the multiplex PCR reads, gives a single entry per CDR3 protein. This repertoire shows under 300,000 distinct CDR3 sequences, roughly 13% found once; its top ten account for 7% to 8.5%. The sequencing input was blood. Receptor source: a woman in her 30s with Graves' hyperthyroidism that later progressed to Graves' ophthalmopathy.

This clonotype was recorded a few times. V is TRBV18 and J is TRBJ2-7; 11 nucleotides agree with TRBD2. J was trimmed by 5 bases and V by 3 bases; bases with no gene match: 3. The CDR3 is made up of 14 amino acids. The germline V gene has CDR1 KGHSH and CDR2 LQKENI. The CDR3 spells CASSPSGRADEQYF. DNA of the CDR3: TGTGCCAGCTCACCTAGCGGGAGGGCGGACGAGCAGTACTTC.

This clonotype came up many times. The chain joins TRBV2 to TRBJ2-7; no clear D gene. V was cut by 0 bases and J by 6 bases, with 9 bases left in between. The CDR3 length is 13 residues. Germline V gene lookup returns CDR1 SNHLY and CDR2 FYNNEI. CDR3 coding DNA: TGTGCCAGCAGTGAAGCTCAGGTCCTCGAGCAGTACTTC. Encoded protein: CASSEAQVLEQYF.

This clonotype was detected only a few times. V usage is TRBV5-6 and J usage is TRBJ2-1, with D unresolved. The CDR3 covers 13 residues. Trimming cost V 0 bases and J 10 bases, with 11 bases left between them. Germline-derived CDR1 and CDR2 are SGHDT and YYEEEE. CDR3 amino acids: CASSLASISEQFF. The CDR3 coding sequence is TGTGCCAGCAGCTTGGCGAGTATTTCCGAGCAGTTCTTC.

This clonotype was seen ten or more times. This chain uses TRBV6-2 or TRBV6-3 with TRBJ2-3; 11 bases are shared with TRBD1. The CDR3 has 16 residues. Germline CDR1 MNHEY, CDR2 SVGEGT. V dropped 2 bases and J dropped 4; count of bases not matched to a gene: 5. This chain's CDR3 is CASSYASGQGADTQYF. The CDR3 DNA sequence: TGTGCCAGCAGTTACGCGTCGGGACAGGGGGCAGATACGCAGTATTTT.

This clonotype was seen repeatedly, ten times or more. The V gene is TRBV6-2 or TRBV6-3, the J gene TRBJ1-2, with D perhaps matching TRBD1 (6 bases). This CDR3 has 14 amino acids. Trimming left V 4 bases short and J 8 bases short, with 17 bases between. CDR1 and CDR2 from the germline V gene are MNHEY and SVGEGT. For the CDR3, the DNA is TGTGCCAGCAGTTCTCCACCCCGGACAGCGGGCTACACCTTC. This sequence encodes CASSSPPRTAGYTF.

This clonotype appeared many times. The chain couples TRBV18 to TRBJ2-1, with 9 bases fitting TRBD2. The CDR3 contains 18 residues. CDR1 is KGHSH, CDR2 LQKENI, per germline. The J segment lost 0 bases and the V segment lost 0 bases, leaving 6 bases of the junction unmatched. CDR3: CASSPPGLAASSYNEQFF. CDR3 coding DNA: TGTGCCAGCTCACCACCGGGACTAGCAGCAAGCTCCTACAATGAGCAGTTCTTC.

The sample holds one count of this clonotype. The CDR3 nucleotides read TGTGCCAGCAGTTTCCTAGGGGCCGACGAGCAGTACTTC. It is translated as CASSFLGADEQYF. The J gene is TRBJ2-7, the V gene TRBV28, with D perhaps matching TRBD1 (5 bases). The CDR3 sequence is 13 residues long. The germline CDR1 and CDR2 sequences are MDHEN and SYDVKM. V lost 3 bases, J lost 5 bases, and 11 bases lay in between. Together with reference TRBV28 and TRBJ2-7, the CDR3 gives the full variable domain: DVKVTQSSRYLVKRTGEKVFLECVQDMDHENMFWYRQDPGLGLRLIYFSYDVKMKEKGDIPEGYSVSREKKERFSLILESASTNQTSMYLCASSFLGADEQYFGPGTRLTVT.

Ten or more counts support this clonotype. The V and J genes are TRBV2 and TRBJ1-1; D might be TRBD1 (6 bases). V lost 7 bases to trimming and J lost 2 bases, with 11 bases between them. This CDR3 has 13 amino acids. The germline V gene encodes CDR1 SNHLY and CDR2 FYNNEI. The CDR3 sequence is CASKSQGNTEAFF. The CDR3 bases are TGTGCCAGCAAATCACAGGGTAACACTGAAGCTTTCTTT.

A single count supports this clonotype. This rearrangement joins TRBV4-1 to TRBJ2-1; TRBD2 aligns across 10 bases. V trimming: 4 bases; J trimming: 8 bases; junction bases outside the gene matches: 14. The CDR3 sequence is 17 residues long. CDR1 and CDR2 (germline): MGHRA, YSYEKL. Written as DNA, the CDR3 is TGCGCCAGCAGCCTGTATAAGAGCGGGAGGGCCGAGTATGAGCAGTTCTTC. It specifies CASSLYKSGRAEYEQFF.

This clonotype is deemed medium-sized (0.01 to 0.1%). CDR3 DNA: TGTGCCAGCAGTTACGGGGGACAGGGCAATCAGCCCCAGCATTTT. It codes for CASSYGGQGNQPQHF. The J gene is TRBJ1-5, the V gene TRBV6-2 or TRBV6-3, with 8 bases lining up with TRBD1. CDR1 and CDR2 from the germline V gene are MNHEY and SVGEGT. V was pared by 2 bases and J by 2 bases, with 2 bases of the junction left unmatched. The CDR3 is made up of 15 amino acids.